Listed here is a single T cell receptor beta chain. Its antigen is unidentified. The length of the CDR3 is 16 residues. CDR1 is LGHNA, CDR2 YNFKEQ, per germline. J was trimmed by 7 bases and V by 1 base; bases with no gene match: 9. This entry comes from a study of shared clonotypes between healthy human individuals. TCRdb's copy holds only in-frame clones and misses some; the assay was immunoSEQ multiplex PCR. The table includes around 550,000 clones, approximately 95% detected once. The study, taken as a whole, reports: There were few donors, and this limited the genetic and exposure-history diversity represented. Only blood was sampled; tissue repertoires likely differ.

Sequences were obtained from naive CD4+ T cells sorted from blood. Documented subset: CD45RA+ positively selected. The chain combines TRBV4-2 with TRBJ2-1, with 8 bases identical to TRBD2. The TCR comes from a woman under 40 in good health. CDR3 protein: CASSQGSGGPGNEQFF. The CDR3 coding sequence is TGTGCCAGCAGCCAAGGATCGGGAGGGCCGGGGAATGAGCAGTTCTTC.